Each of the 19 T cell receptor beta chains below was sequenced from the same sample in a study of PD-L1 blockade in urothelial cancer. The table came from immunoSEQ multiplex PCR; TCRdb's copy has only in-frame clones and leaves some out. The table lists over 25,000 clones, about four fifths of them singletons, with about 3.5% in the top ten. Time point here: peripheral blood 6 weeks after treatment start. This material consisted of PBMCs, taken around atezolizumab (anti-PD-L1) treatment. The source is a man aged 70-80 years with urothelial cancer.

The V call is TRBV7-6, the J call TRBJ1-1, with D possibly TRBD1 on 6 matching bases. The CDR3 extends over 12 amino acids. Germline V gene data show CDR1 as SGHVS and CDR2 as FNYEAQ. Trimming took 1 base from V and 7 from J, leaving 7 bases between them. Here the CDR3 DNA reads TGTGCCAGCAGCTTAGTAGGGGGTGAAGCTTTCTTT. Translated, it gives CASSLVGGEAFF.

This clone was seen a few times. The rearrangement links TRBV6-6 to TRBJ1-1; 7 bases are a match to TRBD1. Trimming cost V 2 bases and J 8 bases; bases outside gene matches: 2. This CDR3 has 12 amino acids. CDR1 and CDR2 from the germline V gene are MNHNY and SVGAGI (reference sequence). DNA of the CDR3: TGTGCCAGCAGTTACACGGGACAGGAAGCTTTCTTT. Amino acid sequence: CASSYTGQEAFF.

This chain uses TRBV28 with TRBJ2-1; TRBD2 aligns across 7 bases. With V trimmed by 8 bases and J by 13 bases, 8 bases remained unmatched. The CDR3 runs to 11 residues. CDR1 is MDHEN, CDR2 SYDVKM, per germline. CDR3 sequence (DNA): TGTGCCAGCTCCCCGCGGGAGAAACAGTTCTTC. Protein product: CASSPREKQFF.

The V call is TRBV27, the J call TRBJ1-1; 9 positions agree with TRBD1. The CDR3 is 15 residues long. J lost 10 bases, V lost 3 bases, and 12 bases had no gene match. CDR1 MNHEY and CDR2 SMNVEV come from the germline V gene (reference sequence). CDR3 loop: CASSFGTTGGARAFF. The CDR3 coding sequence is TGTGCCAGCAGTTTTGGGACAACAGGGGGCGCCAGAGCTTTCTTT.

This sequence joins TRBV2 and TRBJ1-1, with no clear D. V was clipped by 7 bases and J by 3 bases, with 15 bases between them. This CDR3 has 14 residues. Germline V gene lookup returns CDR1 SNHLY and CDR2 FYNNEI. CDR3 nucleotide sequence: TGTGCCAGCATTTTAAGATCGGTACACACTGAAGCTTTCTTT. Translated: CASILRSVHTEAFF. The complete variable domain, with remaining parts taken from reference TRBV2 and TRBJ1-1, reads EPEVTQTPSHQVTQMGQEVILRCVPISNHLYFYWYRQILGQKVEFLVSFYNNEISEKSEIFDDQFSVERPDGSNFTLKIRSTKLEDSAMYFCASILRSVHTEAFFGQGTRLTVV.

This chain links TRBV7-2 with TRBJ1-2; 7 positions match TRBD1. The V gene end was trimmed by 5 bases and the J gene end by 4 bases; junction bases not matched to a gene: 4. Germline V gene data show CDR1 as SGHTA and CDR2 as FQGNSA. The CDR3 has 13 amino acids. The CDR3 protein is CASSPRDSYGYTF. CDR3 nucleotides: TGTGCCAGCAGCCCTCGGGACAGCTATGGCTACACCTTC.

The rearrangement links TRBV7-2 to TRBJ1-2; D is possibly TRBD1 (6 bases). V lost 2 bases and J lost 4, with 14 bases in between. Germline V gives CDR1 SGHTA, CDR2 FQGNSA. The CDR3 loop spans 15 amino acids. The CDR3 DNA reads TGTGCCAGCAGCTTACGTGAAGGGGGAATCTATGGCTACACCTTC. Translated, it gives CASSLREGGIYGYTF.

This clone was seen only a few times. This chain connects TRBV10-3 to TRBJ1-2, with D possibly matching TRBD1 (6 bases). V was clipped by 9 bases and J by 5 bases, with 7 bases between them. In germline, CDR1 is ENHRY, CDR2 SYGVKD. There are 10 residues in the CDR3. The CDR3 nucleotides read TGTGCCATTGGACAGTATGGCTACACCTTC. Translation: CAIGQYGYTF.

V is TRBV6-5 and J is TRBJ2-5; a possible D gene is TRBD2 (5 bases). The CDR3 extends over 14 amino acids. In germline, CDR1 is MNHEY, CDR2 SVGAGI. V dropped 9 bases and J dropped 1 base, with 15 bases sitting between them. Written as DNA, the CDR3 is TGTGCCAGTTCCGTGAGCGGAGCCCAAGAGACCCAGTACTTC. Residues: CASSVSGAQETQYF.

This clone was counted a few times. The J gene is TRBJ2-3, the V gene TRBV2; D may be TRBD1 (6 bases). The V end lost 5 bases, the J end lost 0 bases, and 9 bases lay between the germline ends. The germline V gene encodes CDR1 SNHLY and CDR2 FYNNEI. The CDR3 covers 14 residues. The CDR3 loop reads CASSQGISTDTQYF. As DNA, the CDR3 is TGTGCCAGCAGTCAGGGGATCAGCACAGATACGCAGTATTTT. Variable domain in full (rest from reference TRBV2 and TRBJ2-3): EPEVTQTPSHQVTQMGQEVILRCVPISNHLYFYWYRQILGQKVEFLVSFYNNEISEKSEIFDDQFSVERPDGSNFTLKIRSTKLEDSAMYFCASSQGISTDTQYFGPGTRLTVL.

The chain joins TRBV5-6 to TRBJ1-1; a weak D match, TRBD1 (6 bases). Trimming left V 0 bases short and J 0 bases short, with 9 bases between. Germline assignment: CDR1 SGHDT and CDR2 YYEEEE. The CDR3 has 15 residues. The CDR3 loop is CASSLGTVLNTEAFF. CDR3 DNA: TGTGCCAGCAGCTTGGGGACAGTTTTGAACACTGAAGCTTTCTTT. The whole variable domain, filled in from reference TRBV5-6 and TRBJ1-1, reads DAGVTQSPTHLIKTRGQQVTLRCSPKSGHDTVSWYQQALGQGPQFIFQYYEEEERQRGNFPDRFSGHQFPNYSSELNVNALLLGDSALYLCASSLGTVLNTEAFFGQGTRLTVV.

The chain employs TRBV29-1 and TRBJ2-1, with 10 bases identical to TRBD1. J gave up 5 bases and V 6 bases, and 7 bases lay outside the gene matches. The germline gives CDR1 SQVTM, CDR2 ANQGSEA. The CDR3 totals 14 residues. The CDR3 here is CSVRDRGWDNEQFF. The CDR3 DNA is TGCAGCGTCCGGGACAGGGGTTGGGACAATGAGCAGTTCTTC.

The rearrangement links TRBV9 to TRBJ2-5, with 8 bases identical to TRBD1. The CDR3 runs 15 residues. The junction had 5 bases not matched to a gene; V was cut back by 0 bases and J by 4 bases. Germline loops: CDR1 SGDLS, CDR2 YYNGEE. The CDR3 is CASSVGQGARETQYF. The CDR3, as DNA: TGTGCCAGCAGCGTAGGGCAGGGGGCCAGAGAGACCCAGTACTTC.

This clone is a singleton in its sample. CDR3 sequence (DNA): TGTGCCAGCAGTCTTTCCAGGGTTAACACTGAAGCTTTCTTT. This gives the protein CASSLSRVNTEAFF. V usage is TRBV6-6 and J usage is TRBJ1-1; maybe TRBD1 (5 bases). Germline V gene data show CDR1 as MNHNY and CDR2 as SVGAGI (reference sequence). This CDR3 is built from 14 residues. Trimming shortened V by 5 bases and J by 2 bases, and 12 bases separated the two germline ends.

This clone was detected once. The chain is built from TRBV21-1 and TRBJ1-1; the D call of TRBD1 is as the table states it, not checked on the DNA. TRBV21-1 is designated a pseudogene. The CDR3 loop spans 12 amino acids. CDR3 loop: CAILQENTEAFF. In DNA, the CDR3 is TGTGCCATCCTACAGGAGAACACTGAAGCTTTCTTT.

The V call is TRBV19, the J call TRBJ2-7; the match to TRBD2 covers 7 bases. Germline lookup yields CDR1 LNHDA and CDR2 SQIVND (reference sequence). The V gene end was trimmed by 1 base and the J gene end by 0 bases; junction bases not matched to a gene: 3. This CDR3 is 15 amino acids long. The CDR3 here is CASSIAGGSSYEQYF. The DNA of the CDR3 is TGTGCCAGTAGTATAGCCGGGGGGAGCTCCTACGAGCAGTACTTC.

The V gene is TRBV9, the J gene TRBJ1-1; 8 positions match TRBD1. The CDR3 is 13 amino acids. The trim removed 3 bases at V and 4 bases at J, leaving 2 bases unmatched. Germline-derived CDR1 and CDR2 are SGDLS and YYNGEE. The CDR3 here is CASSEGQGTEAFF. The CDR3 nucleotides are TGTGCCAGCAGCGAAGGACAGGGCACTGAAGCTTTCTTT.

This clone was detected only a few times. V usage is TRBV30 and J usage is TRBJ2-1; TRBD2 matches 9 bases. V lost 6 bases, J lost 5 bases, and 5 bases stayed unmatched. Germline-derived CDR1 and CDR2 are GTSNPN and SVGIG (reference sequence). CDR3 size: 13 residues. The CDR3 sequence is CACTTSGDNEQFF. CDR3 coding DNA: TGTGCCTGTACGACTAGCGGAGACAATGAGCAGTTCTTC.

The chain is built from TRBV6-1 and TRBJ2-7; a possible D gene is TRBD2 (7 bases). Trimming pared 2 bases from V and 3 bases from J, leaving 17 bases between. Germline loops: CDR1 MNHNS, CDR2 SASEGT. The CDR3 contains 16 residues. The CDR3 here is CASSEWGLAAIYEQYF. The CDR3 coding sequence is TGTGCCAGCAGTGAATGGGGGCTAGCGGCAATCTACGAGCAGTACTTC.